Below, 32 T cell receptor beta chains from the same sample are listed, as sequenced in a study of blood T cell repertoires in COVID-19. The method was immunoSEQ multiplex PCR; TCRdb's version includes in-frame clones alone and lacks a portion of them. The sample includes under 30,000 clones, 70% to 90% of them seen just once. Material: peripheral blood. These receptors were obtained from a human donor in a cohort sampled during active COVID-19. The donor label of this sample is uncertain.

The J gene is TRBJ2-3, the V gene TRBV5-1, with D unclear. Germline assignment: CDR1 SGHRS and CDR2 YFSETQ. This CDR3 region has 14 residues. V lost 0 bases to trimming and J lost 0 bases, with 5 bases between them. The CDR3 DNA reads TGCGCCAGCAGCTTGGGCGGAAGCACAGATACGCAGTATTTT. It yields the protein CASSLGGSTDTQYF.

V and J are TRBV15 and TRBJ2-1, with 9 bases aligning to TRBD2. After removal of 2 bases from V and 9 bases from J, the junction contained 8 bases not matched to a gene. Germline V gene sequence: CDR1 LNHNV, CDR2 YYDKDF (reference sequence). The CDR3 has 15 amino acids. CDR3 bases: TGTGCCACCAGCAGACGTAGCGGGAGTTCCACTGAGCAGTTCTTC. Protein sequence: CATSRRSGSSTEQFF.

The chain recombines TRBV10-2 with TRBJ2-7; TRBD2 aligns across 14 bases. Germline V lookup: CDR1 WSHSY, CDR2 SAAADI. J lost 3 bases, V lost 6 bases, and 1 base had no gene match. The CDR3 runs 14 residues. CDR3 DNA sequence: TGCGCCAGCAGGGGGACTAGCGGGAGCTACGAGCAGTACTTC. Encoded protein: CASRGTSGSYEQYF.

V gene TRBV28 combines with J gene TRBJ1-1; no reliable D call. The V end lost 7 bases, the J end lost 8 bases, and 11 bases lay between the germline ends. CDR1 is MDHEN and CDR2 is SYDVKM in the germline V gene. The CDR3 loop spans 11 amino acids. Here the CDR3 DNA reads TGTGCCAGCACGGGTCCGGGAGAAGCTTTCTTT. Residues: CASTGPGEAFF.

This clone was seen more than once but under ten times. This chain links TRBV30 with TRBJ2-2, with 7 bases lining up with TRBD2. CDR3 length: 14 amino acids. Germline lookup yields CDR1 GTSNPN and CDR2 SVGIG (reference sequence). V lost 3 bases and J lost 4; bases outside the gene matches: 5. CDR3 DNA: TGTGCCTGGAGGGGACTAAGTGTCACCGGGGAGCTGTTTTTT. This codes for CAWRGLSVTGELFF.

The chain employs TRBV19 and TRBJ2-4, with a tentative D call TRBD2 (5 bases). The CDR3 loop spans 13 amino acids. CDR1 and CDR2 from the germline V gene are LNHDA and SQIVND (reference sequence). V was clipped by 6 bases and J by 3 bases, with 9 bases between them. The CDR3 protein is CASRDGNKNIQYF. DNA of the CDR3: TGTGCCAGTAGAGACGGGAACAAAAACATTCAGTACTTC.

The rearrangement links TRBV5-4 to TRBJ1-3; TRBD1 matches at 8 bases. V lost 5 bases and J lost 5; bases outside the gene matches: 6. The V gene's germline CDR1 is SGHNT and CDR2 YYREEE (reference sequence). The CDR3 totals 14 residues. The CDR3 spells CASSRTGNRNTIYF. CDR3 DNA: TGTGCCAGCAGTAGGACAGGGAATAGAAACACCATATATTTT.

This clone was counted a few times. This chain connects TRBV7-9 to TRBJ2-1, with 11 bases lining up with TRBD2. The CDR3 runs 18 residues. The J segment lost 7 bases and the V segment lost 2 bases, leaving 13 bases of the junction unmatched. Per the germline V gene, CDR1 is SEHNR and CDR2 is FQNEAQ (reference sequence). CDR3 in amino acids: CASSLPYRLAGRPNEQFF. The CDR3 bases are TGTGCCAGCAGCTTACCCTATAGACTAGCGGGACGCCCGAATGAGCAGTTCTTC.

The J gene is TRBJ2-1, the V gene TRBV21-1; the DNA was not used to check the table's D call, TRBD2. TRBV21-1 is a known pseudogene. The CDR3 runs to 16 residues. The CDR3 bases are TGTGCCAGCAGCAAAGAGAGAGTAGCGGGTGCCTTTGAGCAGTTCTTC. This gives the protein CASSKERVAGAFEQFF.

V and J are TRBV7-3 and TRBJ2-7; 8 positions agree with TRBD1. The CDR3 covers 15 residues. The trim removed 5 bases at V and 2 bases at J, leaving 8 bases unmatched. Germline CDR1 and CDR2: SGHTA and FQGTGA. As DNA, the CDR3 is TGTGCCAGCAGCCCCAAGACAGGGGCCCCCTACGAGCAGTACTTC. This sequence encodes CASSPKTGAPYEQYF.

V gene TRBV5-1 combines with J gene TRBJ1-1; no clear D. There are 13 residues in the CDR3. Germline assignment: CDR1 SGHRS and CDR2 YFSETQ. The V end was cut by 2 bases, the J end by 7 bases, with 12 bases between. The CDR3 spells CASSFEGIDEAFF. CDR3 coding DNA: TGCGCCAGCAGCTTTGAGGGTATTGATGAAGCTTTCTTT.

V gene TRBV30 combines with J gene TRBJ2-7; tentative D call: TRBD1 (7 bases). Germline-derived CDR1 and CDR2 are GTSNPN and SVGIG (reference sequence). V lost 1 base, J lost 2 bases, and 12 bases lay in between. The CDR3 runs to 14 residues. The CDR3 nucleotides read TGTGCCTGGAGTGAAGGCAGGGGGGCCTACGAGCAGTACTTC. Encoded protein: CAWSEGRGAYEQYF.

CDR3 protein: CASSRPGGRVAFF. The CDR3 DNA reads as TGTGCCAGCAGCCGACCGGGGGGCAGGGTAGCTTTCTTT. The chain combines TRBV3-1 (or the pseudogene TRBV3-2) with TRBJ1-1; a possible D gene is TRBD1 (6 bases). CDR1 is LGHDT and CDR2 is YNNKEL in the germline V gene (reference sequence). V lost 4 bases and J lost 10, with 16 bases in between. The CDR3 sequence is 13 residues long.

The chain joins TRBV6-5 to TRBJ1-1, with D perhaps matching TRBD1 (5 bases). The germline CDR1 and CDR2 sequences are MNHEY and SVGAGI. The CDR3 consists of 13 residues. With 6 bases removed from V and 3 bases from J, the gap between germline ends came to 11 bases. The CDR3 bases are TGTGCCAGCAGGGGGCGAAGTGACACTGAAGCTTTCTTT. Translating it yields CASRGRSDTEAFF.

The chain is built from TRBV6-5 and TRBJ2-3; 7 positions match TRBD2. CDR1 is MNHEY, CDR2 SVGAGI, per germline. This CDR3 is 14 amino acids long. V shed 6 bases, J shed 1 base, and the junction held 4 bases outside the gene matches. Here the CDR3 DNA reads TGTGCCAGCAGGAGCGGGACCGGCACAGATACGCAGTATTTT. Translated, it gives CASRSGTGTDTQYF.

The chain recombines TRBV5-1 with TRBJ2-7, with D possibly matching TRBD2 (6 bases). Germline V gives CDR1 SGHRS, CDR2 YFSETQ. The V gene lost 5 bases and the J gene lost 4 bases, with 13 bases spanning the gap. The CDR3 contains 13 residues. The CDR3 loop is CASRFGREYEQYF. DNA of the CDR3: TGCGCCAGCAGATTCGGGAGAGAATACGAGCAGTACTTC.

This clone was seen more than once but under ten times. V gene TRBV7-9 combines with J gene TRBJ1-2, with no clear D. There are 15 residues in the CDR3. V dropped 3 bases and J dropped 4 bases, with 15 bases sitting between them. Germline CDR1 SEHNR, CDR2 FQNEAQ (reference sequence). CDR3 sequence: CASSFEETLGYGYTF. The CDR3 DNA reads as TGTGCCAGCAGCTTCGAGGAAACCCTAGGCTATGGCTACACCTTC.

The rearrangement uses TRBV19 and TRBJ2-1, with 8 bases fitting TRBD2. The CDR3 extends over 14 amino acids. With V trimmed by 2 bases and J by 4 bases, 1 base remained unmatched. Per the germline V gene, CDR1 is LNHDA and CDR2 is SQIVND (reference sequence). The CDR3 DNA sequence: TGTGCCAGTAGTATAACTAGCGGTTACAATGAGCAGTTCTTC. Translation: CASSITSGYNEQFF.

The rearrangement links TRBV7-3 to TRBJ1-6, with D tentatively TRBD1 (5 bases). V was shortened by 2 bases and J by 10 bases, with 9 bases between the two germline ends. Germline CDR1 and CDR2: SGHTA and FQGTGA. This CDR3 is built from 13 residues. The CDR3 region has the DNA TGTGCCAGCAGCTTACGCAGGGAATCACCCCTCCACTTT. This gives the protein CASSLRRESPLHF.

This chain links TRBV28 with TRBJ2-3, with a tentative D call TRBD2 (5 bases). The length of the CDR3 is 14 residues. Trimming removed 5 bases at V and 2 bases at J, with 11 bases between. Germline CDR1 and CDR2: MDHEN and SYDVKM. CDR3 protein: CASSRSGLTDTQYF. The CDR3 coding sequence is TGTGCCAGCAGTAGAAGCGGACTCACAGATACGCAGTATTTT.

The V gene is TRBV7-8, the J gene TRBJ2-1; no clear D. The CDR3 consists of 12 residues. Germline CDR1 SGHVS, CDR2 FQNEAQ. Trimming pared 5 bases from V and 7 bases from J, leaving 9 bases between. The CDR3 sequence: CASSTDWNEQFF. DNA for the CDR3: TGTGCCAGCAGCACTGACTGGAATGAGCAGTTCTTC. Full variable domain (outside the CDR3, taken from reference TRBV7-8 and TRBJ2-1): GAGVSQSPRYKVAKRGQDVALRCDPISGHVSLFWYQQALGQGPEFLTYFQNEAQLDKSGLPSDRFFAERPEGSVSTLKIQRTQQEDSAVYLCASSTDWNEQFFGPGTRLTVL.

V usage is TRBV10-2 and J usage is TRBJ1-6; TRBD1 agrees at 9 bases. The trim removed 6 bases at V and 8 bases at J, leaving 8 bases unmatched. In germline, CDR1 is WSHSY, CDR2 SAAADI. The CDR3 is 15 amino acids. The CDR3 region is CASRTGTGSYSPLHF. DNA for the CDR3: TGCGCCAGCAGAACCGGGACAGGGTCGTATTCACCCCTCCACTTT.

This sequence joins TRBV5-1 and TRBJ2-2, with D unresolved. This CDR3 spans 14 amino acids. Germline values: CDR1 SGHRS, CDR2 YFSETQ. The V end lost 5 bases, the J end lost 0 bases, and 8 bases lay between the germline ends. The CDR3 region is CASRSETNTGELFF. The DNA of the CDR3 is TGCGCCAGCAGGAGCGAGACGAACACCGGGGAGCTGTTTTTT.

The V gene is TRBV6-5, the J gene TRBJ1-3; 8 bases map to TRBD1. The CDR3 has 15 residues. Losses at the gene ends were 6 bases for V and 4 bases for J; bases not matched to a gene: 8. CDR1 is MNHEY and CDR2 is SVGAGI in the germline V gene. CDR3 sequence (DNA): TGTGCCAGCAGCGAGACAGGGGTGTCCGGAAACACCATATATTTT. It yields the protein CASSETGVSGNTIYF.

The chain employs TRBV24-1 and TRBJ2-3, with D perhaps matching TRBD1 (7 bases). Between the trimmed V and J ends, which lost 2 bases and 5 bases, there was a span of 19 bases. Germline values: CDR1 KGHDR, CDR2 SFDVKD. The CDR3 loop spans 17 amino acids. For the CDR3, the DNA is TGTGCCACCAGTGATTGGGGGGCAGGGGGGTCCAGAGATACGCAGTATTTT. Its protein is CATSDWGAGGSRDTQYF.

This rearrangement joins TRBV12-3 or TRBV12-4 to TRBJ1-1, with D possibly matching TRBD1 (6 bases). This CDR3 has 13 residues. V was clipped by 5 bases and J by 2 bases, with 9 bases between them. The CDR3 DNA reads as TGTGCCAGCAGTCGACAGGTAAACACTGAAGCTTTCTTT. Residues: CASSRQVNTEAFF.

V and J are TRBV7-8 and TRBJ2-1, with D hard to call. Germline V lookup: CDR1 SGHVS, CDR2 FQNEAQ. The CDR3 runs 11 residues. V lost 5 bases and J lost 10, with 9 bases in between. This CDR3 is CASSPLEEQFF. The CDR3 DNA reads as TGTGCCAGCAGCCCCCTGGAGGAGCAGTTCTTC.

The chain carries TRBV5-1 and TRBJ2-7; D is perhaps TRBD1 (5 bases). There are 12 residues in the CDR3. V lost 4 bases and J 5 bases, leaving 10 bases between the germline ends. Germline V gives CDR1 SGHRS, CDR2 YFSETQ. CDR3 DNA: TGCGCCAGCAGCCCCTGGGGCGACGAGCAGTACTTC. It codes for CASSPWGDEQYF.

The chain is built from TRBV11-2 and TRBJ1-4, with 7 bases that match TRBD1. Trimming removed 5 bases from V and 8 bases from J; junction bases left unmatched: 14. CDR1 is SGHAT, CDR2 FQNNGV, per germline. The CDR3 spans 16 residues. The CDR3 reads CASSRMRQGGEEKLFF. In nucleotides, the CDR3 is TGTGCCAGCAGCCGCATGCGACAGGGTGGAGAGGAAAAACTGTTTTTT. Together with reference TRBV11-2 and TRBJ1-4, the CDR3 gives the full variable domain: EAGVAQSPRYKIIEKRQSVAFWCNPISGHATLYWYQQILGQGPKLLIQFQNNGVVDDSQLPKDRFSAERLKGVDSTLKIQPAKLEDSAVYLCASSRMRQGGEEKLFFGSGTQLSVL.

Here the CDR3 reads CAWSRRGIYEQYF. In nucleotides, the CDR3 is TGTGCCTGGAGTAGGCGGGGGATCTACGAGCAGTACTTC. The chain carries TRBV30 and TRBJ2-7; 7 positions match TRBD2. The CDR3 spans 13 residues. Trimming took 2 bases from V and 3 from J; bases not matched to a gene: 4. Germline CDR1 GTSNPN, CDR2 SVGIG (reference sequence).

The rearrangement joins TRBV5-1 to TRBJ1-1; the D is unclear. From germline, CDR1 is SGHRS and CDR2 YFSETQ. This CDR3 spans 13 amino acids. Trimming shortened V by 0 bases and J by 3 bases, and 6 bases separated the two germline ends. Here the CDR3 DNA reads TGCGCCAGCAGCTTGGCTACCGACACTGAAGCTTTCTTT. It codes for CASSLATDTEAFF.

V is TRBV11-2 and J is TRBJ2-2; D call uncertain. The V gene lost 2 bases and the J gene lost 3 bases, with 10 bases spanning the gap. Per germline, CDR1 SGHAT and CDR2 FQNNGV. The CDR3 covers 15 residues. CDR3 nucleotide sequence: TGTGCCAGCAGCTTAAGACTTGCTGACACCGGGGAGCTGTTTTTT. As protein: CASSLRLADTGELFF. Combining the CDR3 with reference TRBV11-2 and TRBJ2-2 gives the whole variable domain EAGVAQSPRYKIIEKRQSVAFWCNPISGHATLYWYQQILGQGPKLLIQFQNNGVVDDSQLPKDRFSAERLKGVDSTLKIQPAKLEDSAVYLCASSLRLADTGELFFGEGSRLTVL.